This TCR beta chain was recovered during a study of human T cells and chemical hapten exposure. Noted time point: pre-sensitization, week 0. Treatment defined: therapeutic diphenylcyclopropenone sensitization with weekly scalp DPC. A remark on this clonotype: The antigen remains undetermined.

The CDR3 covers 15 residues. V was cut by 10 bases and J by 2 bases, with 19 bases left in between. CDR1 is MNHEY and CDR2 is SMNVEV in the germline V gene (reference sequence). Overall study results and limits: TCRs at high frequency, those above 1 in 1000, did not change with DPC sensitization. The presence of alopecia in the donors means their immune response may differ from healthy people's. Against controls, expanded TCRs gave rise to significantly more large CDR3 similarity clusters.

TCRdb recomputed calls from the RACE reads with MiXCR, one row per CDR3 protein. The sample has approximately 77,000 distinct CDR3 sequences; around 15% are singletons. The source material was whole blood, sampled in connection with sensitization to the hapten diphenylcyclopropenone (DPC). The genes are TRBV27 and TRBJ2-3; TRBD1 or TRBD2 may be the D gene (6 bases each). The TCR originated in a woman aged 50 to 60 with alopecia areata. Some clones in this sample may be carry-over from other donors' samples. CDR3 region: CATSRGRPDTDTQYF. CDR3 DNA: TGTGCCACAAGCCGGGGGCGCCCAGACACAGATACGCAGTATTTT.